Below, 19 T cell receptor beta chains from the same sample are listed, as sequenced in a study of shared clonotypes between healthy human individuals. Profiled with immunoSEQ multiplex PCR; TCRdb holds only in-frame clones, not every one. Of 2,100,000 or so clones listed, 90% to 96% were seen once; the top ten hold approximately 0.13%. Sequencing was performed on naive CD4+ T cells sorted from blood. Subset noted: CD45RA+ positively selected. Receptors originate from a man younger than 35 in good health.

Comment on this clone: Sequence at one end of the junction differs from germline and may be a read error. The chain carries TRBV30 and TRBJ1-2, with D perhaps matching TRBD1 (5 bases). The CDR3 has 12 amino acids. Germline V gene sequence: CDR1 GTSNPN, CDR2 SVGIG (reference sequence). Written as DNA, the CDR3 is TGTGCCTGGAGTCAGGGCATGGGGGGAGTACGCTTC. As protein: CAWSQGMGGVRF.

The chain combines TRBV10-3 with TRBJ2-4; 9 bases line up with TRBD2. CDR1 is ENHRY, CDR2 SYGVKD, per germline. J lost 3 bases, V lost 4 bases, and 16 bases had no gene match. This CDR3 is built from 19 residues. The CDR3 protein is CAISADYSIAGVSKNIQYF. The CDR3 DNA reads as TGTGCCATCAGTGCCGACTACAGTATAGCGGGAGTGAGCAAAAACATTCAGTACTTC.

Comment on this clone: Distinct nucleotide sequences in the sample also encode this CDR3. This chain connects TRBV10-2 to TRBJ2-7; D unclear. The CDR3 length is 12 residues. Trimming left V 2 bases short and J 3 bases short, with 5 bases between. Germline V lookup: CDR1 WSHSY, CDR2 SAAADI. DNA of the CDR3: TGCGCCAGCAGTGAGGCTGGCTACGAGCAGTACTTC. Its translation: CASSEAGYEQYF.

The rearrangement joins TRBV5-1 to TRBJ1-3; D remains ambiguous. The germline V and J ends were trimmed by 0 bases and 0 bases, with 10 bases remaining between them. Germline CDR1 and CDR2: SGHRS and YFSETQ. This CDR3 has 16 residues. CDR3 in DNA: TGCGCCAGCAGCTTGGGGGCAGGCCTCTCTGGAAACACCATATATTTT. Its translation: CASSLGAGLSGNTIYF.

This rearrangement joins TRBV5-4 to TRBJ2-3; 7 bases are a match to TRBD1. Trimming took 4 bases from V and 6 from J; bases not matched to a gene: 5. The CDR3 has 13 amino acids. CDR1 is SGHNT and CDR2 is YYREEE in the germline V gene (reference sequence). The CDR3 loop reads CASSGQGVDTQYF. CDR3 DNA sequence: TGTGCCAGCAGCGGGCAGGGGGTTGATACGCAGTATTTT.

The chain couples TRBV7-9 to TRBJ2-7, with a possible D match to TRBD2 (6 bases). The germline V gene encodes CDR1 SEHNR and CDR2 FQNEAQ (reference sequence). V lost 4 bases to trimming and J lost 1 base, with 14 bases between them. CDR3 length equals 15 residues. The CDR3: CASSSRWDSSYEQYF. CDR3 in DNA: TGTGCCAGCAGCTCTAGATGGGACTCTTCCTACGAGCAGTACTTC.

This chain joins TRBV7-2 and TRBJ2-4; 7 nucleotides align to TRBD2. Germline values: CDR1 SGHTA, CDR2 FQGNSA. V trimming: 1 base; J trimming: 6 bases; junction bases outside the gene matches: 6. CDR3 length: 15 residues. CDR3 in amino acids: CASSLVAGDGNIQYF. In nucleotides, the CDR3 is TGTGCCAGCAGCTTAGTTGCGGGAGACGGAAACATTCAGTACTTC.

The J gene is TRBJ1-2, the V gene TRBV5-1; D possibly corresponds to TRBD1 (5 bases). There are 14 residues in the CDR3. V was trimmed by 4 bases and J by 4 bases, leaving 14 bases between them. CDR1 and CDR2 from the germline V gene are SGHRS and YFSETQ. In nucleotides, the CDR3 is TGCGCCAGCAGCGACCTAGGGGTTGGCTATGGCTACACCTTC. Amino acids: CASSDLGVGYGYTF. Together with reference TRBV5-1 and TRBJ1-2, the CDR3 gives the full variable domain: KAGVTQTPRYLIKTRGQQVTLSCSPISGHRSVSWYQQTPGQGLQFLFEYFSETQRNKGNFPGRFSGRQFSNSRSEMNVSTLELGDSALYLCASSDLGVGYGYTFGSGTRLTVV.

The chain carries TRBV10-3 and TRBJ1-1; tentative D call: TRBD1 (6 bases). Deletions cut 0 bases from V and 6 bases from J, with 11 bases between. The CDR3 is 14 residues long. The germline V gene has CDR1 ENHRY and CDR2 SYGVKD. CDR3: CAISESQGLPEAFF. The CDR3 DNA is TGTGCCATCAGTGAGTCTCAGGGGTTACCTGAAGCTTTCTTT.

This sequence joins TRBV7-9 and TRBJ2-5; D is undetermined. Per the germline V gene, CDR1 is SEHNR and CDR2 is FQNEAQ (reference sequence). The V end lost 1 base, the J end lost 4 bases, and 10 bases lay between the germline ends. The CDR3 has 14 amino acids. The CDR3 reads CASSLVEFSETQYF. In nucleotides, the CDR3 is TGTGCCAGCAGCTTAGTGGAGTTCTCAGAGACCCAGTACTTC. The variable domain in full, with the rest retrieved from reference TRBV7-9 and TRBJ2-5, is DTGVSQNPRHKITKRGQNVTFRCDPISEHNRLYWYRQTLGQGPEFLTYFQNEAQLEKSRLLSDRFSAERPKGSFSTLEIQRTEQGDSAMYLCASSLVEFSETQYFGPGTRLLVL.

The sample holds one count of this clone. The gene calls are TRBV28 and TRBJ1-2; possibly TRBD1 for D (5 bases). Germline CDR1 and CDR2: MDHEN and SYDVKM. There are 14 residues in the CDR3. The V and J ends lost 5 bases and 8 bases respectively, with 18 bases between them. Here the CDR3 reads CASSPRGPGGGYTF. In DNA form, the CDR3 reads TGTGCCAGCAGTCCCCGAGGCCCGGGGGGAGGCTACACCTTC.

V is TRBV27 and J is TRBJ2-7; TRBD1 matches 8 bases. The J segment lost 5 bases and the V segment lost 7 bases, leaving 10 bases of the junction unmatched. The CDR3 consists of 14 residues. Germline values: CDR1 MNHEY, CDR2 SMNVEV (reference sequence). CDR3 nucleotide sequence: TGTGCCAGCACTCTCAGGACAGGGATGAACGAGCAGTACTTC. Protein: CASTLRTGMNEQYF.

The chain uses TRBV5-1 and TRBJ2-3, with TRBD1 as a possible D gene (6 bases). Per germline, CDR1 SGHRS and CDR2 YFSETQ. CDR3 size: 14 residues. V was trimmed by 3 bases and J by 3 bases, leaving 11 bases between them. CDR3: CASSSAGATDTQYF. The DNA for the CDR3 is TGCGCCAGCAGCTCTGCAGGGGCTACAGATACGCAGTATTTT.

The chain joins TRBV5-6 to TRBJ2-5; 8 bases align to TRBD1. J gave up 5 bases and V 1 base, and 4 bases lay outside the gene matches. Per the germline V gene, CDR1 is SGHDT and CDR2 is YYEEEE. The CDR3 spans 14 residues. The CDR3, as DNA: TGTGCCAGCAGCTTGTCCAGGGGGCGTGAGACCCAGTACTTC. This gives the protein CASSLSRGRETQYF. The complete variable domain, with remaining parts taken from reference TRBV5-6 and TRBJ2-5, reads DAGVTQSPTHLIKTRGQQVTLRCSPKSGHDTVSWYQQALGQGPQFIFQYYEEEERQRGNFPDRFSGHQFPNYSSELNVNALLLGDSALYLCASSLSRGRETQYFGPGTRLLVL.

The CDR3 is CAISDRRAGNTIYF. CDR3 sequence (DNA): TGTGCCATCAGTGACAGGAGAGCTGGAAACACCATATATTTT. This chain connects TRBV10-3 to TRBJ1-3, with unresolved D. CDR1 is ENHRY and CDR2 is SYGVKD in the germline V gene. V lost 3 bases to trimming and J lost 2 bases, with 8 bases between them. This CDR3 has 14 amino acids.

This clone came up once. The chain is built from TRBV4-1 and TRBJ1-6; 7 nucleotides align to TRBD1. The CDR3 loop spans 18 amino acids. V lost 1 base and J lost 0; bases outside the gene matches: 6. Germline V gives CDR1 MGHRA, CDR2 YSYEKL. Written as DNA, the CDR3 is TGCGCCAGCAGCCAAGTTAGGACAGGTAGCTCCTATAATTCACCCCTCCACTTT. Translation gives CASSQVRTGSSYNSPLHF.

Regarding this clone: This specimen includes other DNA sequences encoding the same CDR3. The chain carries TRBV11-2 and TRBJ2-2; D is uncertain. The CDR3 totals 14 residues. Germline loops: CDR1 SGHAT, CDR2 FQNNGV. Trimming stripped 2 bases from V and 1 base from J, with 5 bases between. CDR3 amino acids: CASSLTRNTGELFF. CDR3 nucleotide sequence: TGTGCCAGCAGCTTAACAAGGAACACCGGGGAGCTGTTTTTT.

V usage is TRBV28 and J usage is TRBJ1-5, with D maybe TRBD1 (6 bases). Trimming left V 6 bases short and J 4 bases short, with 10 bases between. Germline lookup yields CDR1 MDHEN and CDR2 SYDVKM. The CDR3 extends over 13 amino acids. The CDR3 loop is CASRGAANQPQHF. CDR3 nucleotide sequence: TGTGCCAGCAGGGGGGCGGCAAATCAGCCCCAGCATTTT.

The chain joins TRBV6-1 to TRBJ1-2, with D tentatively TRBD1 (5 bases). Germline V gives CDR1 MNHNS, CDR2 SASEGT. CDR3 length equals 15 residues. The V end was cut by 6 bases, the J end by 3 bases, with 17 bases between. The CDR3 nucleotides read TGTGCCAGCAGCCCCCAGGTAGGGGATGACTATGGCTACACCTTC. Amino acids: CASSPQVGDDYGYTF.